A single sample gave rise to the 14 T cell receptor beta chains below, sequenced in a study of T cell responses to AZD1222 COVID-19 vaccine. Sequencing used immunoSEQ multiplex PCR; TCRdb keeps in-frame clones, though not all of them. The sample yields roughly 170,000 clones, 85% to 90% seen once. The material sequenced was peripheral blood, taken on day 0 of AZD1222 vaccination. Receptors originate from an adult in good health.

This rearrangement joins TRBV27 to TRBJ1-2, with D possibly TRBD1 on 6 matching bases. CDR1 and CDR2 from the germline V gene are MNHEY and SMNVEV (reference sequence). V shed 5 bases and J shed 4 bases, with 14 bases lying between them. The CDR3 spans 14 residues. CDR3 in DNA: TGTGCCAGCAGTCCACAGGGATTAGGCTATGGCTACACCTTC. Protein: CASSPQGLGYGYTF.

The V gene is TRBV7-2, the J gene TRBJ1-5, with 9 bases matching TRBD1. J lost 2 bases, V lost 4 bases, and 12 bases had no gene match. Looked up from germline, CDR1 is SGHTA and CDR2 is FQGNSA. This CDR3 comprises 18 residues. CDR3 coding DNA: TGTGCCAGCAGCTCAGCCCCCTACAGGGGGCGAGGCAATCAGCCCCAGCATTTT. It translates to CASSSAPYRGRGNQPQHF.

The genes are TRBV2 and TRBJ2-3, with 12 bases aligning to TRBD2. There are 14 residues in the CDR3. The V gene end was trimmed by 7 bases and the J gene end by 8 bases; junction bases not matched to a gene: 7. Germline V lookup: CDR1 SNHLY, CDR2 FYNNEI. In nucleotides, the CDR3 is TGTGCCAGCAAGCTAGCGGGGGGGCGAGTTACGCAGTATTTT. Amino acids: CASKLAGGRVTQYF. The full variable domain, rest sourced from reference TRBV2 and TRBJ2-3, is EPEVTQTPSHQVTQMGQEVILRCVPISNHLYFYWYRQILGQKVEFLVSFYNNEISEKSEIFDDQFSVERPDGSNFTLKIRSTKLEDSAMYFCASKLAGGRVTQYFGPGTRLTVL.

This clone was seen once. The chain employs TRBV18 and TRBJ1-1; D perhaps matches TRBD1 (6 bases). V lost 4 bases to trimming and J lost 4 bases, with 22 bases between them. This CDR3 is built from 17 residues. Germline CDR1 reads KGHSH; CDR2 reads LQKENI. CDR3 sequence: CASSQGVRVLGGTEAFF. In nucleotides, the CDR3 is TGTGCCAGCTCACAGGGGGTCCGAGTATTAGGGGGCACTGAAGCTTTCTTT.

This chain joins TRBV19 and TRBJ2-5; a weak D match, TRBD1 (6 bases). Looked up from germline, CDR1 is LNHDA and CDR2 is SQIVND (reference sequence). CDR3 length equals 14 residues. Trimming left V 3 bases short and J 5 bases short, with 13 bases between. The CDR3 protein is CASSIMGARETQYF. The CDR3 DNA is TGTGCCAGTAGTATTATGGGGGCGCGGGAGACCCAGTACTTC.

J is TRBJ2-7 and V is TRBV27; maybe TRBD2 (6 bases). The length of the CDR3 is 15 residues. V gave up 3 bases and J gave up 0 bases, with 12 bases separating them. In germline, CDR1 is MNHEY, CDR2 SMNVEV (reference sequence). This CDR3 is CASSLGGLSSYEQYF. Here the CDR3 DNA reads TGTGCCAGCAGTTTGGGGGGACTGAGCTCCTACGAGCAGTACTTC.

The CDR3 here is CASRAGAMNTEAFF. DNA for the CDR3: TGTGCCAGCAGGGCCGGGGCAATGAACACTGAAGCTTTCTTT. The genes are TRBV3-1 (or the pseudogene TRBV3-2) and TRBJ1-1; maybe TRBD1 (5 bases). Germline values: CDR1 LGHDT, CDR2 YNNKEL (reference sequence). CDR3 length: 14 amino acids. V lost 6 bases and J 0 bases, leaving 11 bases between the germline ends.

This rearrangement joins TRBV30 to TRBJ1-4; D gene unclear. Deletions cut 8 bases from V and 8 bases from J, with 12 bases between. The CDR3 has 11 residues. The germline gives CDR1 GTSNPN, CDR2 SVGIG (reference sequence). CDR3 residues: CARIEGEKLFF. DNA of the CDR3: TGTGCCCGGATAGAGGGCGAAAAACTGTTTTTT.

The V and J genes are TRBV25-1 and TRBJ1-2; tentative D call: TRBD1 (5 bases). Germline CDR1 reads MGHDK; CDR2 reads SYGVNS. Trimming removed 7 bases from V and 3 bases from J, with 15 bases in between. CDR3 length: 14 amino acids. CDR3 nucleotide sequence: TGTGCCAGCACCCATTCAAGACAGTACTATGGCTACACCTTC. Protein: CASTHSRQYYGYTF.

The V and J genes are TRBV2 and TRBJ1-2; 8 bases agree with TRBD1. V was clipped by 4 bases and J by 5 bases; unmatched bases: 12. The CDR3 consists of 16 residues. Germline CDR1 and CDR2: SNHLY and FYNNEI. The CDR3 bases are TGTGCCAGCAGTGCGTGGGCAGGGGGCTTTGATTATGGCTACACCTTC. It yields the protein CASSAWAGGFDYGYTF.

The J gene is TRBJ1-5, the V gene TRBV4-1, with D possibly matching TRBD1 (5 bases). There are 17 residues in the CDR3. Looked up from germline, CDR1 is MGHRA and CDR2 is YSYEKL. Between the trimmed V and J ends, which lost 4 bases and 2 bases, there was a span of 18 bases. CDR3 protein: CASSPFGGREGNQPQHF. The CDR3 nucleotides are TGCGCCAGCAGCCCTTTCGGGGGAAGGGAGGGCAATCAGCCCCAGCATTTT.

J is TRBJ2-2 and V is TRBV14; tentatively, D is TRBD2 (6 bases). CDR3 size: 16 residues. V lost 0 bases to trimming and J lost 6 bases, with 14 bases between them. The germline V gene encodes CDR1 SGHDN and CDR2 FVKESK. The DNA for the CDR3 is TGTGCCAGCAGCCAAGATCTAACTAGCTTTTCCGGGGAGCTGTTTTTT. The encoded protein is CASSQDLTSFSGELFF.

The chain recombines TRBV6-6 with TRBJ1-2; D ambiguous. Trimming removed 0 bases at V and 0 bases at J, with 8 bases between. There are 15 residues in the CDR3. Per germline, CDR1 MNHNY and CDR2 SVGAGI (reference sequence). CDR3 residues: CASSYSTVSNYGYTF. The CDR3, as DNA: TGTGCCAGCAGTTACTCGACCGTTTCTAACTATGGCTACACCTTC.

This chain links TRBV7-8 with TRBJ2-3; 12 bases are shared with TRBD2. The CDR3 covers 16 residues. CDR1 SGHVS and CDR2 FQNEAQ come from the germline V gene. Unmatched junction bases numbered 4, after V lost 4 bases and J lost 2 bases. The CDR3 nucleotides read TGTGCCAGCAGCTCCAGGACTAGCGGGACCACAGATACGCAGTATTTT. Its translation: CASSSRTSGTTDTQYF.